The source of this T cell receptor (beta chain) is a study of shared clonotypes between healthy human individuals. On the study more broadly: Donors had three CD4 naive, three CD4 memory, two CD8 naive and one CD8 memory plate apiece.

CD4+ cells yielded CD45RA+ naive and CD45RA-negative memory subsets. The CDR3 totals 14 residues. V was cut by 4 bases and J by 10 bases, with 17 bases left in between. From germline, CDR1 is SGHNT and CDR2 YYREEE (reference sequence). This table comes from immunoSEQ multiplex PCR, and its TCRdb copy is limited to in-frame clones, with some not included. The sample consists of over a million clones, roughly 96% of them appearing once. The chain recombines TRBV5-4 with TRBJ2-2; D possibly corresponds to TRBD1 (6 bases). The sample was naive CD4+ T cells sorted from blood. Sample subset: CD45RA+ positively selected. The receptor was derived from a man aged 25 to 40 in good health. This chain's CDR3 is CASSRGHPSPELFF. CDR3 coding DNA: TGTGCCAGCAGCCGGGGACACCCCTCCCCGGAGCTGTTTTTT. Using reference TRBV5-4 and TRBJ2-2 for the parts outside the CDR3, the full variable domain is ETGVTQSPTHLIKTRGQQVTLRCSSQSGHNTVSWYQQALGQGPQFIFQYYREEENGRGNFPPRFSGLQFPNYSSELNVNALELDDSALYLCASSRGHPSPELFFGEGSRLTVL.